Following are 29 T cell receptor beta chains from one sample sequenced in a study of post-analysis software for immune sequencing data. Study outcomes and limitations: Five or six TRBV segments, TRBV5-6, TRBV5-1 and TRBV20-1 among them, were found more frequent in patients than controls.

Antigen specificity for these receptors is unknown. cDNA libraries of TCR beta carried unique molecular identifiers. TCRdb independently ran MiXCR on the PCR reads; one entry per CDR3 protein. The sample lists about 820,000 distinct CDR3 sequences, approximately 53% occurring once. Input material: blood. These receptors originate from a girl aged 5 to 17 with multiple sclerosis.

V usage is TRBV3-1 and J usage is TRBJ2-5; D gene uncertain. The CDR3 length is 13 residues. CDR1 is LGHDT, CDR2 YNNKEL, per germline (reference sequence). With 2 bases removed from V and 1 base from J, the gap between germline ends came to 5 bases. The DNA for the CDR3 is TGTGCCAGCAGCCAACTACCCCAAGAGACCCAGTACTTC. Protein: CASSQLPQETQYF.

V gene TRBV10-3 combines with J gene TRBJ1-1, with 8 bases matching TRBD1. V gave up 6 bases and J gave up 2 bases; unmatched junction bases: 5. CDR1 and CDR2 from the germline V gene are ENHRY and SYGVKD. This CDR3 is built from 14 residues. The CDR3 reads CAISSTGGNTEAFF. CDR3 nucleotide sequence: TGTGCCATCAGCTCAACAGGGGGAAACACTGAAGCTTTCTTT.

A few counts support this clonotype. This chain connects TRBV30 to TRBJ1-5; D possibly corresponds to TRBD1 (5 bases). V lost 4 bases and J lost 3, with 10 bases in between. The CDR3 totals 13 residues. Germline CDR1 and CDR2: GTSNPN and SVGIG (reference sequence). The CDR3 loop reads CAWTGKDNQPQHF. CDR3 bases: TGTGCCTGGACAGGGAAGGACAATCAGCCCCAGCATTTT. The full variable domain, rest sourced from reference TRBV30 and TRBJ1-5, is SQTIHQWPATLVQPVGSPLSLECTVEGTSNPNLYWYRQAAGRGLQLLFYSVGIGQISSEVPQNLSASRPQDRQFILSSKKLLLSDSGFYLCAWTGKDNQPQHFGDGTRLSIL.

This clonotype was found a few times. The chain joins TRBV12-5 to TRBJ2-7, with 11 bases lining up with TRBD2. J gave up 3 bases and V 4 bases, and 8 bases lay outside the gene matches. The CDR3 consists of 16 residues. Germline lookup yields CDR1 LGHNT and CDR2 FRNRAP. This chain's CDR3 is CASGSRTSGLNYEQYF. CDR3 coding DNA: TGTGCTAGTGGTTCCCGGACTAGCGGGCTCAACTACGAGCAGTACTTC.

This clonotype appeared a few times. CDR3 in amino acids: CSAKEVSSYNEQFF. The CDR3, as DNA: TGCAGCGCGAAAGAGGTGAGCTCCTACAATGAGCAGTTCTTC. The chain joins TRBV29-1 to TRBJ2-1; no clear D. Germline loops: CDR1 SQVTM, CDR2 ANQGSEA. The CDR3 has 14 amino acids. The ends were cut back, 7 bases at V and 0 bases at J, with 13 bases in the middle.

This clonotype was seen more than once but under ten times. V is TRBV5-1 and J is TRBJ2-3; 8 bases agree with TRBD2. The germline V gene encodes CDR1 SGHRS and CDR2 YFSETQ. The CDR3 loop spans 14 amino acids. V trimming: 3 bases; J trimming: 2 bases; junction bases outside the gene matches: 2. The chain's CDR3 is CASSWTSTTDTQYF. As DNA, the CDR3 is TGCGCCAGCAGCTGGACTAGCACCACAGATACGCAGTATTTT.

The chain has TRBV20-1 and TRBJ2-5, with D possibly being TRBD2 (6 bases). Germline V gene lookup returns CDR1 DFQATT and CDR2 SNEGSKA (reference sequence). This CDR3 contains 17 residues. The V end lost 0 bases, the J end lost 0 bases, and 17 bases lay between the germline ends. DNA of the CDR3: TGCAGTGCTAGAGATTCGATGCGGGGCCAGTACCAAGAGACCCAGTACTTC. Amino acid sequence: CSARDSMRGQYQETQYF.

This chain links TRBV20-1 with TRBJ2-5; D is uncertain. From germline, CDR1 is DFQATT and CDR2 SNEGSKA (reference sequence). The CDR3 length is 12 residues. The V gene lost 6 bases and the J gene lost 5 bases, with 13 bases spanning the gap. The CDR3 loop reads CSAGQALETQYF. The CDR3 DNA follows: TGCAGTGCCGGCCAGGCTCTCGAGACCCAGTACTTC.

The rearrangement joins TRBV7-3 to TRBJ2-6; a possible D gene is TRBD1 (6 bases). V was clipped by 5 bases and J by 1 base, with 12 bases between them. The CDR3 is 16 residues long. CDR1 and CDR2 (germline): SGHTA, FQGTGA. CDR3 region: CASSPPTGSGANVLTF. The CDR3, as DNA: TGTGCCAGCAGCCCGCCCACAGGGTCTGGGGCCAACGTCCTGACTTTC. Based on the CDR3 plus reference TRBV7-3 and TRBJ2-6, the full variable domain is GAGVSQTPSNKVTEKGKYVELRCDPISGHTALYWYRQSLGQGPEFLIYFQGTGAADDSGLPNDRFFAVRPEGSVSTLKIQRTERGDSAVYLCASSPPTGSGANVLTFGAGSRLTVL.

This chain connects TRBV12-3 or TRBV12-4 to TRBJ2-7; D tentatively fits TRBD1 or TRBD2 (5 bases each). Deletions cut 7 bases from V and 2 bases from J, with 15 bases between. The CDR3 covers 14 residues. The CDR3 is CASTGPNPTYEQYF. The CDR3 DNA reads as TGTGCCAGCACGGGGCCAAATCCTACCTACGAGCAGTACTTC.

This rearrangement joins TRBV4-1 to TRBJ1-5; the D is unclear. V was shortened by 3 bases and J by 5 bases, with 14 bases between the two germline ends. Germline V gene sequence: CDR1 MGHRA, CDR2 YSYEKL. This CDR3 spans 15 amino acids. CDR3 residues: CASSQVGGWDQPQHF. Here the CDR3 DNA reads TGCGCCAGCAGCCAGGTCGGAGGGTGGGATCAGCCCCAGCATTTT.

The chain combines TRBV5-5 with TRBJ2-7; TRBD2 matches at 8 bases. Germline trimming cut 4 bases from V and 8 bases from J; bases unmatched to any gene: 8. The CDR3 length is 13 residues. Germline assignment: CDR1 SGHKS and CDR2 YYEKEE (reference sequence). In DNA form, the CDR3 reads TGTGCCAGCAGCATGCCGGGGGGGAACAAGCAGTACTTC. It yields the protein CASSMPGGNKQYF. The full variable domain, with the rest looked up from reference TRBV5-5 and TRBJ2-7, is DAGVTQSPTHLIKTRGQQVTLRCSPISGHKSVSWYQQVLGQGPQFIFQYYEKEERGRGNFPDRFSARQFPNYSSELNVNALLLGDSALYLCASSMPGGNKQYFGPGTRLTVT.

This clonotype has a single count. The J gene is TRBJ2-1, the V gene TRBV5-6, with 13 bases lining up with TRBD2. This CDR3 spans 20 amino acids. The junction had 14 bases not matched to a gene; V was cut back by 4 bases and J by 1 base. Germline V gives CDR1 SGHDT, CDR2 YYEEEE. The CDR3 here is CASSALPGLAGRASYNEQFF. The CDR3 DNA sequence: TGTGCCAGCAGCGCACTACCGGGACTAGCGGGGCGGGCTTCCTACAATGAGCAGTTCTTC.

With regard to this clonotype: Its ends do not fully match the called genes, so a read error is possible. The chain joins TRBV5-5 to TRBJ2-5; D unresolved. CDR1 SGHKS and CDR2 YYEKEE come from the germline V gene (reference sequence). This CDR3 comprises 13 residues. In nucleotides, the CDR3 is TGTGTCAGCAGCTTTCCAAACCAAGAGACCCAGTACTTC. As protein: CVSSFPNQETQYF.

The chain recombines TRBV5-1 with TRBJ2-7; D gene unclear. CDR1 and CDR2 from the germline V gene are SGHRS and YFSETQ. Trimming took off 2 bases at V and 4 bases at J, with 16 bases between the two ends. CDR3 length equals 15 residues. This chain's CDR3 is CASSFRSKLDYEQYF. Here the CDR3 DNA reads TGCGCCAGCAGCTTCCGGTCAAAATTGGATTACGAGCAGTACTTC.

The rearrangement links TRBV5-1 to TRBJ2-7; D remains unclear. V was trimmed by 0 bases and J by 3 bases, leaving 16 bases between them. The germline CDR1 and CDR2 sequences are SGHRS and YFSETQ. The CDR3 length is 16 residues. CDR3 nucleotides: TGCGCCAGCAGCTTGGATTATTCGGGCCGGGTCTACGAGCAGTACTTC. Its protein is CASSLDYSGRVYEQYF.

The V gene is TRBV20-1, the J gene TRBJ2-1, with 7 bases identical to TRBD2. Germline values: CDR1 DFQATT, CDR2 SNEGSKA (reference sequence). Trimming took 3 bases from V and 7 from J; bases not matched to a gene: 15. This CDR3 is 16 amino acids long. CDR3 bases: TGCAGTGCTAGTTTCTCTTGGGGGGGAGGGACGAATGAGCAGTTCTTC. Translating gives CSASFSWGGGTNEQFF.

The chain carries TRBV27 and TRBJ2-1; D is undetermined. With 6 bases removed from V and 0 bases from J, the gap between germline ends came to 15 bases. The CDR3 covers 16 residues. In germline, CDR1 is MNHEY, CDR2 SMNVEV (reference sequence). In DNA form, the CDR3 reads TGTGCCAGCAGCAGGACGCCCTCGAGCTCCTACAATGAGCAGTTCTTC. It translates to CASSRTPSSSYNEQFF.

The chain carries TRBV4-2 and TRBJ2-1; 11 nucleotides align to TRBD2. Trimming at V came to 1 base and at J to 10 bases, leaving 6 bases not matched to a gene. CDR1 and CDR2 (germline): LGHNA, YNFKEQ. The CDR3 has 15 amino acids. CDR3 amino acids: CASSQGSGGVGEQFF. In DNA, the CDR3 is TGTGCCAGCAGCCAAGGTAGCGGGGGGGTAGGAGAGCAGTTCTTC.

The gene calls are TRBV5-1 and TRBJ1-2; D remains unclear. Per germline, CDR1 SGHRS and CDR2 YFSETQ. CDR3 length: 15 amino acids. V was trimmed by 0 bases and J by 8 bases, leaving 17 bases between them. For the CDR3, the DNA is TGCGCCAGCAGCTTGGCTGGGGTTCCGGAGGAAGGCTACACCTTC. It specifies CASSLAGVPEEGYTF. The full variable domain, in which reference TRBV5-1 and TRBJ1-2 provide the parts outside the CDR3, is KAGVTQTPRYLIKTRGQQVTLSCSPISGHRSVSWYQQTPGQGLQFLFEYFSETQRNKGNFPGRFSGRQFSNSRSEMNVSTLELGDSALYLCASSLAGVPEEGYTFGSGTRLTVV.

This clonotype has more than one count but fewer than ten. CDR3 sequence reads: CAISEGIVNQPQHF. In DNA form, the CDR3 reads TGTGCCATCAGTGAAGGCATTGTAAATCAGCCCCAGCATTTT. The chain recombines TRBV10-3 with TRBJ1-5; D remains unclear. The V and J ends lost 3 bases and 4 bases respectively, with 10 bases between them. This CDR3 has 14 amino acids. Germline loops: CDR1 ENHRY, CDR2 SYGVKD.

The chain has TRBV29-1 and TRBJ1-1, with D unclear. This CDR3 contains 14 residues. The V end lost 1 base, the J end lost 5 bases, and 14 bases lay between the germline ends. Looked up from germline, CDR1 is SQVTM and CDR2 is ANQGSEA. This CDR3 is CSVEGARAATEAFF. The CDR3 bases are TGCAGCGTTGAAGGGGCTCGGGCGGCGACTGAAGCTTTCTTT.

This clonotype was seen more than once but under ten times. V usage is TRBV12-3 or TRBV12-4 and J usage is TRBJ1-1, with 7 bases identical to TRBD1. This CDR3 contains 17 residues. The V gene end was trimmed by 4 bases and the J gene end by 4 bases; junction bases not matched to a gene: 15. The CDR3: CASSSPPSTGPGTEAFF. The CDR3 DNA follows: TGTGCCAGCAGTTCCCCCCCCTCGACAGGGCCGGGCACTGAAGCTTTCTTT.

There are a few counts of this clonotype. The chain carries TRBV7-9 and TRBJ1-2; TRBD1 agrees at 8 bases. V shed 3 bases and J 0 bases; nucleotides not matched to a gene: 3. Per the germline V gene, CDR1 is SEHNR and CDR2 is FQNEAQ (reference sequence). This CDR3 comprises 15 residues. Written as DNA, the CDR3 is TGTGCCAGCAGCTTCGGACAGGGTACTAACTATGGCTACACCTTC. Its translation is CASSFGQGTNYGYTF.

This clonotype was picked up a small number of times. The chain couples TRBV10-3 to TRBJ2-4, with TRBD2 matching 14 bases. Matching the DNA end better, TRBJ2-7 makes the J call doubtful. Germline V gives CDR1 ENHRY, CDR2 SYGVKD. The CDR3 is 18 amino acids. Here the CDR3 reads CAISESETSGRAAPEQYF. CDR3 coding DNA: TGTGCCATCAGTGAGTCTGAGACTAGCGGGAGGGCCGCCCCCGAGCAGTACTTC.

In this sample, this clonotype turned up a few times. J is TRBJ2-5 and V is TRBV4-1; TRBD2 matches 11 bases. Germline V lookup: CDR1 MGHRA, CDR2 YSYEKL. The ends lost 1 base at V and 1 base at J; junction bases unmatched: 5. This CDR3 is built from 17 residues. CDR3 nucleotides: TGCGCCAGCAGCCAAGGGGGGACTAGCGGATTCCAAGAGACCCAGTACTTC. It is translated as CASSQGGTSGFQETQYF.

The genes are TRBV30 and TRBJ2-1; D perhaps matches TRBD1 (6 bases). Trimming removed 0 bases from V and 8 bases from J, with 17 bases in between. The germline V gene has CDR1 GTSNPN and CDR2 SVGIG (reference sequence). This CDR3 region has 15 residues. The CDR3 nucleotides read TGTGCCTGGAGTGTCGAGCAGGGGTTGGGACATGAGCAGTTCTTC. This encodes CAWSVEQGLGHEQFF.

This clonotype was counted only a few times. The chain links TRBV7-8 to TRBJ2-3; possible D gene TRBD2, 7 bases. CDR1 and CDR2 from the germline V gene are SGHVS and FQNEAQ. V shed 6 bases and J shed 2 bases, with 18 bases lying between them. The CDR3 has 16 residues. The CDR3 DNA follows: TGTGCCAGCAGTCCTATCAAGGGGGGGAACACAGATACGCAGTATTTT. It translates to CASSPIKGGNTDTQYF.

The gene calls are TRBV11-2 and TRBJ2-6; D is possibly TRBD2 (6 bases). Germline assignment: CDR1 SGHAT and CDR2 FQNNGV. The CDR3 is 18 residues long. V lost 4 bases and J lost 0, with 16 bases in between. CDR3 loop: CASSWAGRSLSGANVLTF. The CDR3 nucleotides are TGTGCCAGCAGCTGGGCGGGACGGAGCCTCTCTGGGGCCAACGTCCTGACTTTC. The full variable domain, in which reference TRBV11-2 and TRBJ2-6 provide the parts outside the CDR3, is EAGVAQSPRYKIIEKRQSVAFWCNPISGHATLYWYQQILGQGPKLLIQFQNNGVVDDSQLPKDRFSAERLKGVDSTLKIQPAKLEDSAVYLCASSWAGRSLSGANVLTFGAGSRLTVL.